These 3 T cell receptor beta chains were sequenced from one sample in a study of regulatory dendritic cells for organ transplantation. Only in-frame clones appear in the TCRdb table, and some are missing; sequencing was by immunoSEQ multiplex PCR. The table includes over 20,000 clones, 60% to 80% detected once. The sample taken for sequencing was memory CD4+ T cells from blood. Described subset: CD45RO+ memory T cells. The receptors shown here come from a human donor in good health.

This clone was seen only once. The V and J genes are TRBV7-2 and TRBJ1-5; a weak D match, TRBD1 (5 bases). Trimming removed 5 bases at V and 6 bases at J, with 14 bases between. The CDR3 length is 14 residues. The V gene's germline CDR1 is SGHTA and CDR2 FQGNSA. In nucleotides, the CDR3 is TGTGCCAGCAGCCAAGGGCAGGGTGGTCAGCCCCAGCATTTT. It codes for CASSQGQGGQPQHF.

This rearrangement joins TRBV29-1 to TRBJ2-5; D unresolved. Germline V gene lookup returns CDR1 SQVTM and CDR2 ANQGSEA. V was pared by 1 base and J by 6 bases, with 12 bases between. The CDR3 length is 13 residues. The chain's CDR3 is CSVEVGPGKTQYF. The DNA for the CDR3 is TGCAGCGTTGAAGTTGGCCCAGGAAAGACCCAGTACTTC.

The chain couples TRBV19 to TRBJ2-6, with 7 bases fitting TRBD2. The V gene end was trimmed by 6 bases and the J gene end by 4 bases; junction bases not matched to a gene: 9. Germline values: CDR1 LNHDA, CDR2 SQIVND (reference sequence). The length of the CDR3 is 16 residues. The CDR3 sequence is CASSWGGDVGANVLTF. CDR3 DNA: TGTGCCAGTAGCTGGGGAGGGGACGTCGGGGCCAACGTCCTGACTTTC. Full variable domain (remainder filled in from reference TRBV19 and TRBJ2-6): DGGITQSPKYLFRKEGQNVTLSCEQNLNHDAMYWYRQDPGQGLRLIYYSQIVNDFQKGDIAEGYSVSREKKESFPLTVTSAQKNPTAFYLCASSWGGDVGANVLTFGAGSRLTVL.